These 22 T cell receptor beta chains originate from one sample sequenced in a study of blood T cell repertoires in COVID-19. Method: immunoSEQ multiplex PCR; TCRdb's copy keeps in-frame clones and lacks some. The profile covers around 300,000 clones, with about 90% appearing a single time and about 2% taken by the ten largest. The sequencing input was peripheral blood. The receptors were gathered from a man aged 18 to 30 with active or convalescent COVID-19.

CDR3 loop: CASSLEDSTQYF. In nucleotides, the CDR3 is TGTGCCAGCAGCTTGGAAGACTCTACGCAGTATTTT. The J gene is TRBJ2-3, the V gene TRBV5-6; D not certain. Deletions cut 0 bases from V and 8 bases from J, with 7 bases between. The CDR3 loop spans 12 amino acids. Germline V lookup: CDR1 SGHDT, CDR2 YYEEEE.

The chain combines TRBV18 with TRBJ1-6; no clear D. CDR1 is KGHSH and CDR2 is LQKENI in the germline V gene. This CDR3 is 16 amino acids long. V lost 3 bases, J lost 1 base, and 10 bases lay in between. This CDR3 is CASSPKRESYNSPLHF. DNA for the CDR3: TGTGCCAGCTCACCGAAACGGGAGTCCTATAATTCACCCCTCCACTTT.

In its sample, this clone was seen a few times. This sequence joins TRBV18 and TRBJ1-2; D might be TRBD1 (5 bases). Germline loops: CDR1 KGHSH, CDR2 LQKENI. Trimming shortened V by 3 bases and J by 6 bases, and 14 bases separated the two germline ends. The CDR3 runs 14 residues. CDR3 residues: CASSPWTSIDGYTF. The CDR3 DNA reads TGTGCCAGCTCACCGTGGACAAGTATCGATGGCTACACCTTC. Using reference TRBV18 and TRBJ1-2 for the parts outside the CDR3, the full variable domain is NAGVMQNPRHLVRRRGQEARLRCSPMKGHSHVYWYRQLPEEGLKFMVYLQKENIIDESGMPKERFSAEFPKEGPSILRIQQVVRGDSAAYFCASSPWTSIDGYTFGSGTRLTVV.

The chain joins TRBV28 to TRBJ2-2; TRBD2 agrees at 9 bases. J gave up 0 bases and V 5 bases, and 1 base lay outside the gene matches. The CDR3 extends over 15 amino acids. The germline gives CDR1 MDHEN, CDR2 SYDVKM. The CDR3 DNA reads as TGTGCCAGCAGTCTAGCGGGAACGAACACCGGGGAGCTGTTTTTT. It yields the protein CASSLAGTNTGELFF.

The chain has TRBV6-2 or TRBV6-3 and TRBJ2-7; D remains ambiguous. Germline CDR1 and CDR2: MNHEY and SVGEGT. The CDR3 runs to 13 residues. The V end was cut by 5 bases, the J end by 1 base, with 9 bases between. CDR3 amino acids: CASSTPGSYEQYF. DNA of the CDR3: TGTGCCAGCAGTACGCCGGGTTCCTACGAGCAGTACTTC.

The chain joins TRBV4-3 to TRBJ1-1; no definite D call. The V and J ends lost 0 bases and 3 bases respectively, with 8 bases between them. Germline V gene lookup returns CDR1 LGHNA and CDR2 YSLEER. The CDR3 runs to 14 residues. The CDR3 sequence: CASSQDYVYTEAFF. The CDR3, as DNA: TGCGCCAGCAGCCAAGACTACGTGTACACTGAAGCTTTCTTT.

V and J are TRBV10-3 and TRBJ2-3, with a weak D call TRBD2 (7 bases). The CDR3 runs to 16 residues. The germline V and J ends were trimmed by 3 bases and 2 bases, with 15 bases remaining between them. The germline V gene encodes CDR1 ENHRY and CDR2 SYGVKD. This chain's CDR3 is CAISEGGGPTTDTQYF. CDR3 nucleotides: TGTGCCATCAGTGAAGGGGGGGGACCCACCACAGATACGCAGTATTTT.

This chain joins TRBV28 and TRBJ2-1; no clear D gene. The CDR3 is 17 residues long. Germline V lookup: CDR1 MDHEN, CDR2 SYDVKM. The V and J ends lost 2 bases and 0 bases respectively, with 14 bases between them. The CDR3 is CASSLRRGITSYNEQFF. As DNA, the CDR3 is TGTGCCAGCAGTTTAAGGAGAGGAATTACCTCCTACAATGAGCAGTTCTTC.

J is TRBJ2-2 and V is TRBV5-1; 10 nucleotides line up with TRBD2. The CDR3 has 16 residues. The ends lost 0 bases at V and 4 bases at J; junction bases unmatched: 3. Germline V gene lookup returns CDR1 SGHRS and CDR2 YFSETQ. CDR3 residues: CASSLGWTSGTGELFF. The CDR3 coding sequence is TGCGCCAGCAGCTTGGGTTGGACTAGCGGCACCGGGGAGCTGTTTTTT.

This clone was found a few times. The chain has TRBV28 and TRBJ2-2; D ambiguous. CDR1 is MDHEN and CDR2 is SYDVKM in the germline V gene. The CDR3 has 13 residues. Trimming took 6 bases from V and 7 from J, leaving 12 bases between them. DNA of the CDR3: TGTGCCAGCAGGGATGACATCGGCGGGGAGCTGTTTTTT. This encodes CASRDDIGGELFF.

To note about this clone: The junction shows a germline mismatch at one end, possibly a read error. The V gene is TRBV5-6, the J gene TRBJ2-7; 11 bases agree with TRBD2. The CDR3 is made up of 13 amino acids. Germline CDR1 SGHDT, CDR2 YYEEEE. The CDR3, as DNA: TGTGCCAGCAGCCTCAAACCGGGACTAGCGGAGCTATTC. It encodes CASSLKPGLAELF.

The J gene is TRBJ2-3, the V gene TRBV20-1; D remains ambiguous. Germline V gene lookup returns CDR1 DFQATT and CDR2 SNEGSKA (reference sequence). Trimming took off 3 bases at V and 3 bases at J, with 4 bases between the two ends. The CDR3 runs 11 residues. CDR3 DNA: TGCAGTGCTAGCAGAACAGATACGCAGTATTTT. It encodes CSASRTDTQYF.

The CDR3 loop is CASRHSGTDYGYTF. Here the CDR3 DNA reads TGCGCCAGCCGACACTCCGGGACAGACTATGGCTACACCTTC. The gene calls are TRBV5-1 and TRBJ1-2; 7 nucleotides agree with TRBD1. The CDR3 contains 14 residues. Germline CDR1 SGHRS, CDR2 YFSETQ. Unmatched junction bases numbered 9, after V lost 7 bases and J lost 3 bases.

CDR3 loop: CASSQTTGIYEQYF. The CDR3 DNA sequence: TGTGCCAGCAGCCAGACGACGGGGATATACGAGCAGTACTTC. This rearrangement joins TRBV5-6 to TRBJ2-7, with D maybe TRBD2 (5 bases). V lost 4 bases to trimming and J lost 4 bases, with 15 bases between them. CDR3 length equals 14 residues. CDR1 SGHDT and CDR2 YYEEEE come from the germline V gene.

A remark on this clone: One end of the junction varies from germline; a read error may be responsible. This specimen includes other DNA sequences encoding the same CDR3. The CDR3 DNA reads as TGTGCCACCAGTGATTCACGGCGGCCCACTGAAGCCTTCTTT. Residues: CATSDSRRPTEAFF. The J gene is TRBJ1-1, the V gene TRBV24-1; D call uncertain. The germline V gene encodes CDR1 KGHDR and CDR2 SFDVKD. The CDR3 spans 14 residues.

The chain recombines TRBV27 with TRBJ2-3, with 9 bases lining up with TRBD2. The CDR3 consists of 17 residues. The J segment lost 6 bases and the V segment lost 2 bases, leaving 12 bases of the junction unmatched. Germline V gives CDR1 MNHEY, CDR2 SMNVEV (reference sequence). CDR3 residues: CASSLIGAGGPSDTQYF. Here the CDR3 DNA reads TGTGCCAGCAGTTTAATTGGGGCGGGAGGGCCCTCGGATACGCAGTATTTT.

CDR3 sequence: CASSSGGGLAYQETQYF. For the CDR3, the DNA is TGTGCCAGCAGCTCCGGGGGGGGACTAGCGTACCAAGAGACCCAGTACTTC. J is TRBJ2-5 and V is TRBV7-6, with 10 bases that match TRBD2. Per the germline V gene, CDR1 is SGHVS and CDR2 is FNYEAQ. The CDR3 has 17 residues. V lost 4 bases and J lost 0; bases outside the gene matches: 8. Drawing the rest from reference TRBV7-6 and TRBJ2-5, the complete variable domain is GAGVSQSPRYKVTKRGQDVALRCDPISGHVSLYWYRQALGQGPEFLTYFNYEAQQDKSGLPNDRFSAERPEGSISTLTIQRTEQRDSAMYRCASSSGGGLAYQETQYFGPGTRLLVL.

The chain links TRBV25-1 to TRBJ2-5; perhaps TRBD2 as D (6 bases). V was pared by 6 bases and J by 5 bases, with 16 bases between. CDR3 length: 14 residues. Germline CDR1 MGHDK, CDR2 SYGVNS. The CDR3 DNA follows: TGTGCCAGCAGCAGGGTGGGGGGAGTGGAGACCCAGTACTTC. Protein: CASSRVGGVETQYF.

The chain couples TRBV14 to TRBJ2-7; weak D call: TRBD1 (6 bases). Trimming pared 8 bases from V and 2 bases from J, leaving 13 bases between. CDR3 length: 13 amino acids. Germline V gene data show CDR1 as SGHDN and CDR2 as FVKESK. The DNA for the CDR3 is TGTGCCAGCTTTCAGGACAGCACCTACGAGCAGTACTTC. Its protein product is CASFQDSTYEQYF.

This chain links TRBV7-2 with TRBJ2-1; 10 bases match TRBD2. The junction had 9 bases not matched to a gene; V was cut back by 7 bases and J by 9 bases. This CDR3 is 14 amino acids long. Looked up from germline, CDR1 is SGHTA and CDR2 is FQGNSA. CDR3 DNA: TGTGCCAGCACAAGACAGCGGGGGGGCACTGAGCAGTTCTTC. Protein sequence: CASTRQRGGTEQFF.

The V call is TRBV5-4, the J call TRBJ1-3; D is perhaps TRBD1 (6 bases). This CDR3 contains 16 residues. V was pared by 0 bases and J by 1 base, with 11 bases between. Germline values: CDR1 SGHNT, CDR2 YYREEE (reference sequence). CDR3 nucleotides: TGTGCCAGCAGCTTGGTGCCCGGGACATCTGGAAACACCATATATTTT. Residues: CASSLVPGTSGNTIYF.

This clone came up once. The chain has TRBV6-4 and TRBJ2-7, with D hard to call. The V gene's germline CDR1 is MRHNA and CDR2 SNTAGT. V was trimmed by 4 bases and J by 0 bases, leaving 10 bases between them. This CDR3 contains 14 residues. In DNA, the CDR3 is TGTGCCAGCAGTGCCCAGTCCAGCTCCTACGAGCAGTACTTC. Its translation: CASSAQSSSYEQYF.